This TCR beta chain was identified in a study of blood T cell repertoires in COVID-19. Study details: The samples span acute and convalescent COVID-19 from the United States, Italy and Spain. T cells, B-cell-depleted T cells, or PBMCs provided the cDNA or gDNA that served as material.

Recovered status in Cohort 3 required two negative PCRs, clearance, or symptom resolution. The data were produced by immunoSEQ multiplex PCR, yet TCRdb's version contains in-frame clones alone and is incomplete. Of 200,000 to 250,000 clones in the sample, less than 90% were seen once. V was clipped by 2 bases and J by 5 bases, with 18 bases between them. CDR1 and CDR2 (germline): LNHNV, YYDKDF (reference sequence). The CDR3 spans 16 residues. The receptor's source is a woman aged 25 to 39 who had recovered from COVID-19. The V call is TRBV15, the J call TRBJ1-1, with TRBD1 as a possible D gene (6 bases). The specimen was PBMCs or T cells enriched from blood (not recorded which). The CDR3 coding sequence is TGTGCCACCAGCAGACCCTTGGGGGCAGGTTTAACTGAAGCTTTCTTT. This sequence encodes CATSRPLGAGLTEAFF.